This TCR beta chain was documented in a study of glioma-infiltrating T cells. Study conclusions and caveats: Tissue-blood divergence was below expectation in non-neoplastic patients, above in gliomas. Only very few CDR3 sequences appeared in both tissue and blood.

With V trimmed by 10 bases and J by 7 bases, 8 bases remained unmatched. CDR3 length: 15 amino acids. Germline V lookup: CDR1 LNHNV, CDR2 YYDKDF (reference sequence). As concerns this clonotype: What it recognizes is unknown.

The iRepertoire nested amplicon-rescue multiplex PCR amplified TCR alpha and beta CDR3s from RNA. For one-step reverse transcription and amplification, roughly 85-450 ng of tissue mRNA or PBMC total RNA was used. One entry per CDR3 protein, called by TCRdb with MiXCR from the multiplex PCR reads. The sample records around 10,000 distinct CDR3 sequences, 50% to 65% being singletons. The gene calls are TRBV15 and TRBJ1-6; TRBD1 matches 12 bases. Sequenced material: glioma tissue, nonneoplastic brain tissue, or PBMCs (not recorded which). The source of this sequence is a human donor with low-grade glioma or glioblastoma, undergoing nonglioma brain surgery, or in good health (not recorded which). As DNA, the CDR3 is TGTGCCATCAGAGAGGGACAGGGGGCGAATTCACCCCTCCACTTT. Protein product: CAIREGQGANSPLHF.